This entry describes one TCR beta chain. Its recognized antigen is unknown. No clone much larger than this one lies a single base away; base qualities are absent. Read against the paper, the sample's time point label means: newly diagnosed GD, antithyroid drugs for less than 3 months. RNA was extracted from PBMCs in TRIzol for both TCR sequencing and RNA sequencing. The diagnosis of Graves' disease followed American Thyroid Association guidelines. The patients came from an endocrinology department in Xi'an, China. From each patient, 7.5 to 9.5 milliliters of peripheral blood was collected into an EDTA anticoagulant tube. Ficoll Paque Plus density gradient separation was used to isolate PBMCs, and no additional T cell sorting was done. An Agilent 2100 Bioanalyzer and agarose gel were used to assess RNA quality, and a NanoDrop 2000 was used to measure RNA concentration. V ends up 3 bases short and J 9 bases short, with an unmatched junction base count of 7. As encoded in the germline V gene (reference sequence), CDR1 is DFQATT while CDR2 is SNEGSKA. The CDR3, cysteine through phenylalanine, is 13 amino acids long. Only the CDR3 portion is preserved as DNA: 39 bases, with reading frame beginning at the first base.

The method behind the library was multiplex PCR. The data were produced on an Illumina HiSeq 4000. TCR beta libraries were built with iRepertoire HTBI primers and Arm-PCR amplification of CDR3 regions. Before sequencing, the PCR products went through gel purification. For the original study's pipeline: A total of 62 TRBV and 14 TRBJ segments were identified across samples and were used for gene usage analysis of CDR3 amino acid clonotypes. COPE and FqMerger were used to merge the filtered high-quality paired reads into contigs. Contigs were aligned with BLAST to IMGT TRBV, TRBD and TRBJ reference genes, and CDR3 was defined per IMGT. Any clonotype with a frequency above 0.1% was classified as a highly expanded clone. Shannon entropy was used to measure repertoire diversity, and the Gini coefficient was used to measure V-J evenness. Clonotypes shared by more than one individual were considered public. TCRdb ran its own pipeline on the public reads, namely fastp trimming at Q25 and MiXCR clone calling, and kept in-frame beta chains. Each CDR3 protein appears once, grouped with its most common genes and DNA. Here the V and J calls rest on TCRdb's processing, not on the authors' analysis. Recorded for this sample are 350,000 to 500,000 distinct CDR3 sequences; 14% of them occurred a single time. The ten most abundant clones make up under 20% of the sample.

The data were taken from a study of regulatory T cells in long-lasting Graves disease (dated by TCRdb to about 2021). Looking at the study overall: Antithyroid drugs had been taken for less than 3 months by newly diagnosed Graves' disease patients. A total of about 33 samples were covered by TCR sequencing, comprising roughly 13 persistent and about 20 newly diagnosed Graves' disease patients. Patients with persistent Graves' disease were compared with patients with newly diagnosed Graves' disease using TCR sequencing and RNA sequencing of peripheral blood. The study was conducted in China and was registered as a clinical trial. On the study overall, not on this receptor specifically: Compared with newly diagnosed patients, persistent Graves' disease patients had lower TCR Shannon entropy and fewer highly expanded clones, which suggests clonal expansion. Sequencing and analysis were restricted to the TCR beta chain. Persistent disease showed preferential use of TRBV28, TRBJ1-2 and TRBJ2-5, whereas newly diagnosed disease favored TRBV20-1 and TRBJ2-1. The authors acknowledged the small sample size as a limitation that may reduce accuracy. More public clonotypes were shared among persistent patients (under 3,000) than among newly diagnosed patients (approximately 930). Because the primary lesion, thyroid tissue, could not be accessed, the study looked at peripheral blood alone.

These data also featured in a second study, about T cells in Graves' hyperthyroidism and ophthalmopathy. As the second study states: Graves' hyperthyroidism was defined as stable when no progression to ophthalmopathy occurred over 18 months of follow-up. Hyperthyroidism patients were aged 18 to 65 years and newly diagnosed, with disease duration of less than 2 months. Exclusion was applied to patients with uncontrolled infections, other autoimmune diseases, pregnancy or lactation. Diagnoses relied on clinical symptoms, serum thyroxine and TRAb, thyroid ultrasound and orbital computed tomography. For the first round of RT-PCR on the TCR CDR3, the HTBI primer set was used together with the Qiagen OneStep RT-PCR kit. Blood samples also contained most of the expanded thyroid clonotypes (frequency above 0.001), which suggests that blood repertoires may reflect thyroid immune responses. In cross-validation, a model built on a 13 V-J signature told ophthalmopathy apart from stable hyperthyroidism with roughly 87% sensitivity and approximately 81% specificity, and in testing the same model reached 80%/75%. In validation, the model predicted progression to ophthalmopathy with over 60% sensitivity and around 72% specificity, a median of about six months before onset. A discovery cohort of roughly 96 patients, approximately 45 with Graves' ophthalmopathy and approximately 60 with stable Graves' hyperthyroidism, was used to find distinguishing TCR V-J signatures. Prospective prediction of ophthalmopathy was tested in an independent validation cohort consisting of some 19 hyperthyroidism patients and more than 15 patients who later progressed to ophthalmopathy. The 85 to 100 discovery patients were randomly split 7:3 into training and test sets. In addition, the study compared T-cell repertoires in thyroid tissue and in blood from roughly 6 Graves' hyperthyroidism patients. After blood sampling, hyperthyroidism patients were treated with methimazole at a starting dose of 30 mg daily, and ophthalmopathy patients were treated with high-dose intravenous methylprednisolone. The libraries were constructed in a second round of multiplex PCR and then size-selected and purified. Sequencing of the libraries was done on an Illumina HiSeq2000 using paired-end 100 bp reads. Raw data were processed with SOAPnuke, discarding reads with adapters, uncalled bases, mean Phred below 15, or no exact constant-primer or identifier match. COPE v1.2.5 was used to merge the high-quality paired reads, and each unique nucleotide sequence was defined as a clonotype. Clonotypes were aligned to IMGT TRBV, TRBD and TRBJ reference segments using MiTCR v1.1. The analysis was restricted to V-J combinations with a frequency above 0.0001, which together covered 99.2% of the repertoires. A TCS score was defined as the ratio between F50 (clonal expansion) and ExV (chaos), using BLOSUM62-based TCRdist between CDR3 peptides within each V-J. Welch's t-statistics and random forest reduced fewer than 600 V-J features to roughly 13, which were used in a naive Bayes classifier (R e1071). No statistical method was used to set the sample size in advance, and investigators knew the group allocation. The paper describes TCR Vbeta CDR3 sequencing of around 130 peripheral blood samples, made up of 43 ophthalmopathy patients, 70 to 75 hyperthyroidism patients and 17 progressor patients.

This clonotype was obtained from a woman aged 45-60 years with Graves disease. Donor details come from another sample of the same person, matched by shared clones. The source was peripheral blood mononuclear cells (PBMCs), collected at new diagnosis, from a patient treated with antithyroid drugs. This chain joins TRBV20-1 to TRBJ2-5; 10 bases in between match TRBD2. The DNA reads TGCAGTGCTAGGGAAGCGGGAGGGGAGGCCCAGTACTTC. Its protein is CSAREAGGEAQYF.